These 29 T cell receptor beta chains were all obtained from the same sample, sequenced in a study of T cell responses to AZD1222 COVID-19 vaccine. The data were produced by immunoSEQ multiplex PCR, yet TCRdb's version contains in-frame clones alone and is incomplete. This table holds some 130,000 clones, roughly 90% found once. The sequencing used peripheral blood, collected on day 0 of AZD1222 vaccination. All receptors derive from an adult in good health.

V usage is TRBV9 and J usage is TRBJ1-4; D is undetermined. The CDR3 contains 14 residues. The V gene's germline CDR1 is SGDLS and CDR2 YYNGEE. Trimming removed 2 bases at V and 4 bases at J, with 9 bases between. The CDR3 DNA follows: TGTGCCAGCAGCGTGGACGGCCGTAATGAAAAACTGTTTTTT. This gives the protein CASSVDGRNEKLFF. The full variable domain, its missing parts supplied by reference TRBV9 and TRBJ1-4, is DSGVTQTPKHLITATGQRVTLRCSPRSGDLSVYWYQQSLDQGLQFLIQYYNGEERAKGNILERFSAQQFPDLHSELNLSSLELGDSALYFCASSVDGRNEKLFFGSGTQLSVL.

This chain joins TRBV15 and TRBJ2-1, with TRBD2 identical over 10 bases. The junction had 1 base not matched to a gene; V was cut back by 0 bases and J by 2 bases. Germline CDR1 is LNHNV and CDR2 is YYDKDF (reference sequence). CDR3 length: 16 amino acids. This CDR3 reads CATSRDLAGAYNEQFF. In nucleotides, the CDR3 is TGTGCCACCAGCAGAGATCTAGCGGGGGCCTACAATGAGCAGTTCTTC.

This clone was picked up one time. For the CDR3, the DNA is TGTGCCAGCAGCCAAGGGCCCGCTAGCCTTACTAGCGTCCACACAGATACGCAGTATTTT. As protein: CASSQGPASLTSVHTDTQYF. The chain has TRBV3-1 (or the pseudogene TRBV3-2) and TRBJ2-3; 7 nucleotides match TRBD2. V trimming: 1 base; J trimming: 2 bases; junction bases outside the gene matches: 18. From germline, CDR1 is LGHDT and CDR2 YNNKEL (reference sequence). This CDR3 comprises 20 residues.

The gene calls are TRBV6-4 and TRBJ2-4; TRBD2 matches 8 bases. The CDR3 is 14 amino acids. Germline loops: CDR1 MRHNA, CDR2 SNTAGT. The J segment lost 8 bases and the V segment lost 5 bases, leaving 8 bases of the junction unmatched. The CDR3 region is CASSRDGGGDIQYF. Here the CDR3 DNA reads TGTGCCAGCAGTAGGGACGGGGGGGGAGACATTCAGTACTTC.

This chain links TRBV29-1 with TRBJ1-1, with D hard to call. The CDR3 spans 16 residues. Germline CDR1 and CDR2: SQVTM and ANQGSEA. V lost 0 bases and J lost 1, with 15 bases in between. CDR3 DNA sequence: TGCAGCGTTGAAGATTTTGAGAGAAATACGAACACTGAAGCTTTCTTT. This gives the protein CSVEDFERNTNTEAFF. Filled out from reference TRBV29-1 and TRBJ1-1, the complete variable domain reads SAVISQKPSRDICQRGTSLTIQCQVDSQVTMMFWYRQQPGQSLTLIATANQGSEATYESGFVIDKFPISRPNLTFSTLTVSNMSPEDSSIYLCSVEDFERNTNTEAFFGQGTRLTVV.

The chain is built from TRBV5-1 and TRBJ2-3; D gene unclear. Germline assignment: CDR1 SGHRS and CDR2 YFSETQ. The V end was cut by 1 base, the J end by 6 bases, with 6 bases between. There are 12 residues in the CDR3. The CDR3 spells CASSLYEDTQYF. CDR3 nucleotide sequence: TGCGCCAGCAGCTTGTACGAGGATACGCAGTATTTT.

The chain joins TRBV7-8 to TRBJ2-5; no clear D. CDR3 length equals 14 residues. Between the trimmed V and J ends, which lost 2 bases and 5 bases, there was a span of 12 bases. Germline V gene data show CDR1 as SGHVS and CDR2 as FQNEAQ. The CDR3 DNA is TGTGCCAGCAGCTTATCTGAAACGCGGGAGACCCAGTACTTC. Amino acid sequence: CASSLSETRETQYF.

The CDR3 region is CASSLDRQGGATNEKLFF. Here the CDR3 DNA reads TGCGCCAGCAGCTTGGATAGACAGGGGGGAGCAACTAATGAAAAACTGTTTTTT. This chain connects TRBV5-1 to TRBJ1-4; 9 bases line up with TRBD1. V dropped 0 bases and J dropped 0; count of bases not matched to a gene: 6. The CDR3 consists of 18 residues. Germline-derived CDR1 and CDR2 are SGHRS and YFSETQ.

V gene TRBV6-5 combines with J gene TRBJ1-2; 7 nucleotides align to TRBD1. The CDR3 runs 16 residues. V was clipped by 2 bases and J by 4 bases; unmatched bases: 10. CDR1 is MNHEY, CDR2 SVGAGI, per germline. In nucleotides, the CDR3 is TGTGCCAGCAGTTACCTTAGGACAGGAGGTGGCTATGGCTACACCTTC. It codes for CASSYLRTGGGYGYTF.

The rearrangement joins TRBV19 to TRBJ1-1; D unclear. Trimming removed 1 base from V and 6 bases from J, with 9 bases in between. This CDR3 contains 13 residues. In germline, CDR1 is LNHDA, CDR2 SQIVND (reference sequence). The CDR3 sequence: CASSIGRESEAFF. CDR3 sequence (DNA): TGTGCCAGTAGTATAGGAAGGGAATCTGAAGCTTTCTTT. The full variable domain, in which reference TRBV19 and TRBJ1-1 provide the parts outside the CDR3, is DGGITQSPKYLFRKEGQNVTLSCEQNLNHDAMYWYRQDPGQGLRLIYYSQIVNDFQKGDIAEGYSVSREKKESFPLTVTSAQKNPTAFYLCASSIGRESEAFFGQGTRLTVV.

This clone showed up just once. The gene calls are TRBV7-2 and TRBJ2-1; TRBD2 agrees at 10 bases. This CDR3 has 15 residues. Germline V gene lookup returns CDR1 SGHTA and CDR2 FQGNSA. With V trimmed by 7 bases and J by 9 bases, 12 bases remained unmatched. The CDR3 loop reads CASTLQRGGLGEQFF. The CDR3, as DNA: TGTGCCAGCACCCTTCAGCGGGGGGGCTTGGGTGAGCAGTTCTTC.

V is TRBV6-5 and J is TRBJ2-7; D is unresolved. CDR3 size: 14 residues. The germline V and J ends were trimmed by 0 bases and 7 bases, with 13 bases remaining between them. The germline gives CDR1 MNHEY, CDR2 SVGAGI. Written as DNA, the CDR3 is TGTGCCAGCAGTTACTCAGGTGAATTAGTGGAGCAGTACTTC. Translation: CASSYSGELVEQYF.

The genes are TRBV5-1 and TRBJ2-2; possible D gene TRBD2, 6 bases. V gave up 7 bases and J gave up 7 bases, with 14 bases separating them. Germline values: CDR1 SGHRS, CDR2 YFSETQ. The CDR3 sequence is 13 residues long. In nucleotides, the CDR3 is TGCGCCAGCCATCAGGTGGAGGGCGGGGAGCTGTTTTTT. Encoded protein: CASHQVEGGELFF.

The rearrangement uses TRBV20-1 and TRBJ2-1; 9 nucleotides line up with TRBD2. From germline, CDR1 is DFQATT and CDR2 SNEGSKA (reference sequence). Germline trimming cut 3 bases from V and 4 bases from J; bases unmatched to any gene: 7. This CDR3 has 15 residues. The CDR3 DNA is TGCAGTGCTAGTGGGCTAGCGGGGACTTACAATGAGCAGTTCTTC. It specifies CSASGLAGTYNEQFF.

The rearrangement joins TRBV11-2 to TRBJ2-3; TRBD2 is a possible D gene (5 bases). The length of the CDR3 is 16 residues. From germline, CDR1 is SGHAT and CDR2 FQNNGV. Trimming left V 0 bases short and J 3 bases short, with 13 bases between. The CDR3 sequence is CASSLDWRVFTDTQYF. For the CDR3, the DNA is TGTGCCAGCAGCTTAGATTGGCGGGTTTTTACAGATACGCAGTATTTT.

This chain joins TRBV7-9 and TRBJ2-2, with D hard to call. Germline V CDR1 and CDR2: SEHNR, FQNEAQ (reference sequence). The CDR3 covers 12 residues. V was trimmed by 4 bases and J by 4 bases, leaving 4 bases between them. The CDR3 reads CASSWTTGELFF. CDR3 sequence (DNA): TGTGCCAGCAGCTGGACCACCGGGGAGCTGTTTTTT.

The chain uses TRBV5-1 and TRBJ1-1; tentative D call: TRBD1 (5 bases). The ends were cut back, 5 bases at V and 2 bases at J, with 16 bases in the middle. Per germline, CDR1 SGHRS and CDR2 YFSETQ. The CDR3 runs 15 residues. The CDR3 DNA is TGCGCCAGCAGGGCCGGACACACTATAAACACTGAAGCTTTCTTT. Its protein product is CASRAGHTINTEAFF.

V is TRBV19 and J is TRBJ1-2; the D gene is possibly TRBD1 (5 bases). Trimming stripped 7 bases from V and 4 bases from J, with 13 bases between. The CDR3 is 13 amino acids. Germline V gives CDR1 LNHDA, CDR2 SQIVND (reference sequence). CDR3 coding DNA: TGTGCCAGTAAGCCCACAGGTAGCTATGGCTACACCTTC. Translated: CASKPTGSYGYTF.

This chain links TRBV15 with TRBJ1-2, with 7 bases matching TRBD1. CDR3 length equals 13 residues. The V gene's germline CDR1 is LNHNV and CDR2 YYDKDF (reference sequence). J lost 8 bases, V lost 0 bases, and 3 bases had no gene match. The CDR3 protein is CATSRDQTGGYTF. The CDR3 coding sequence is TGTGCCACCAGCAGAGATCAGACAGGGGGCTACACCTTC.

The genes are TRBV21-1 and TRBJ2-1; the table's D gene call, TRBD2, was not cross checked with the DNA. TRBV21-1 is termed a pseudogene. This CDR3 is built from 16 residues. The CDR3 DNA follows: TGTGCCAGCAGCAAATTCTGCCAGACTTACTACAATGAGCAGTTCTTC. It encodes CASSKFCQTYYNEQFF.

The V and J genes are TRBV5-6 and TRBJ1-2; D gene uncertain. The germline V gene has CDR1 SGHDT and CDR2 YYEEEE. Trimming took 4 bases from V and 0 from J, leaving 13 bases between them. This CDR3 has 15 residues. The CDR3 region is CASSPMGAANYGYTF. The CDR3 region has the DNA TGTGCCAGCAGCCCCATGGGTGCAGCTAACTATGGCTACACCTTC. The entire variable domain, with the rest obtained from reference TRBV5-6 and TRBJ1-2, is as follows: DAGVTQSPTHLIKTRGQQVTLRCSPKSGHDTVSWYQQALGQGPQFIFQYYEEEERQRGNFPDRFSGHQFPNYSSELNVNALLLGDSALYLCASSPMGAANYGYTFGSGTRLTVV.

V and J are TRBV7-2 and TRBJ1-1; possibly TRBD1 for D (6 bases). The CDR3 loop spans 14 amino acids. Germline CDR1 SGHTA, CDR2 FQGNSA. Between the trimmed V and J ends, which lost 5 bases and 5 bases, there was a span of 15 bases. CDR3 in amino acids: CASSPPGTKTEAFF. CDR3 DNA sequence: TGTGCCAGCAGCCCCCCCGGGACAAAGACTGAAGCTTTCTTT.

CDR3 bases: TGCGCCAGCAGCTTATTACGTCCTAGCACAGATACGCAGTATTTT. This sequence encodes CASSLLRPSTDTQYF. The chain joins TRBV5-1 to TRBJ2-3; no clear D. Per germline, CDR1 SGHRS and CDR2 YFSETQ. V dropped 2 bases and J dropped 0 bases, with 10 bases sitting between them. The CDR3 spans 15 residues.

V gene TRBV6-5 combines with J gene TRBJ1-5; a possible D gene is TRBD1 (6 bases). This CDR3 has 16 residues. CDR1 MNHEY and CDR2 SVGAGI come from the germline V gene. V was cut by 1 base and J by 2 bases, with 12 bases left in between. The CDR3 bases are TGTGCCAGCAGTTACTTATCAGGGGTTCGCAATCAGCCCCAGCATTTT. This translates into CASSYLSGVRNQPQHF.

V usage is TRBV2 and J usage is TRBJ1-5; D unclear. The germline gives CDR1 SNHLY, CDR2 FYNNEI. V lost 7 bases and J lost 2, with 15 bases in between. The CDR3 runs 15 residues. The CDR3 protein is CASNLGTIGNQPQHF. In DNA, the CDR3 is TGTGCCAGCAATCTAGGCACCATCGGCAATCAGCCCCAGCATTTT. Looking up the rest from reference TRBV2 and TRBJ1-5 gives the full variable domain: EPEVTQTPSHQVTQMGQEVILRCVPISNHLYFYWYRQILGQKVEFLVSFYNNEISEKSEIFDDQFSVERPDGSNFTLKIRSTKLEDSAMYFCASNLGTIGNQPQHFGDGTRLSIL.

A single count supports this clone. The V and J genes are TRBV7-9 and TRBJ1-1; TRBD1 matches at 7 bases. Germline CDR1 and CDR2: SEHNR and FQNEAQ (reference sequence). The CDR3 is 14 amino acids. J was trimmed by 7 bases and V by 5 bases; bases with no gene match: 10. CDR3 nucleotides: TGTGCCAGCAGCCTAGGACAGGTACGAAGTGAAGCTTTCTTT. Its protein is CASSLGQVRSEAFF.

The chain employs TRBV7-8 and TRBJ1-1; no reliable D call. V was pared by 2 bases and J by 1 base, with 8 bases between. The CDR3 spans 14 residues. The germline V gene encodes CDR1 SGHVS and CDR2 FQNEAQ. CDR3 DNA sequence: TGTGCCAGCAGCTTATATCGGGGGAACACTGAAGCTTTCTTT. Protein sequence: CASSLYRGNTEAFF. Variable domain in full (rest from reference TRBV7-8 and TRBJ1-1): GAGVSQSPRYKVAKRGQDVALRCDPISGHVSLFWYQQALGQGPEFLTYFQNEAQLDKSGLPSDRFFAERPEGSVSTLKIQRTQQEDSAVYLCASSLYRGNTEAFFGQGTRLTVV.

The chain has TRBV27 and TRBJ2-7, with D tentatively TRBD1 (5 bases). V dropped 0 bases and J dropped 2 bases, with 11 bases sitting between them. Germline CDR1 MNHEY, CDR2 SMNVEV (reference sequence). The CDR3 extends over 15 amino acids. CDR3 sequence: CASSLSGQAPYEQYF. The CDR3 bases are TGTGCCAGCAGTTTATCGGGGCAGGCCCCCTACGAGCAGTACTTC.

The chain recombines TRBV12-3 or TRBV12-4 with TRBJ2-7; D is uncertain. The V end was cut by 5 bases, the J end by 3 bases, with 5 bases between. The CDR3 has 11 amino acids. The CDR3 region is CASSTLYEQYF. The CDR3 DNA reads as TGTGCCAGCAGTACCCTCTACGAGCAGTACTTC.